The TCR beta chain under discussion was sequenced for a study of T cells expressing NK-cell markers. TCRdb reprocessed the 5' RACE reads and keeps a single row for each CDR3 protein, giving no DNA. The sample features fewer than 550,000 distinct CDR3 sequences, with approximately 1.5% in its top ten. Germline-derived CDR1 and CDR2 are DFQATT and SNEGSKA (reference sequence). There are 21 residues in the CDR3. Sequences were obtained from blood T cells: a sorted CD56 or NKG2C T cell subset, CD4+ or CD8+ T cells, or bulk PBMC T cells (not recorded which). The chain recombines TRBV20-1 with TRBJ2-1; TCRdb's D call of TRBD2 is untestable without DNA. The receptor was derived from a woman in her forties or fifties in good health. This CDR3 is CSARGPIERRTGGRIIDEQFF.